The sequence of this T cell receptor (beta chain) was determined in a study of T cells in Graves' hyperthyroidism and ophthalmopathy. Study-wide points: By a 13 V-J model, ophthalmopathy was set apart from stable hyperthyroidism. Most thyroid clonotypes expanded above 0.001 were also detected in blood.

For the diagnoses, clinical symptoms, serum thyroxine and TRAb, thyroid ultrasound and orbital computed tomography were used. PBMCs were derived from 9.5 to 10 ml fresh peripheral blood. With regard to this clonotype: Its antigen is not known. One junction end does not reproduce the germline sequence, and a read error may be involved.

Using RNA transcripts as the source, TCR beta CDR3 regions were amplified. Initially, a first-round RT-PCR of the TCR CDR3 employed the HTBI primer set. MiXCR, run by TCRdb on the multiplex PCR reads, gives a single entry per CDR3 protein. The sample holds around 620,000 distinct CDR3 sequences; around 15% are singletons and the top ten take about 3.8%. This clonotype was sampled from a woman in her twenties or thirties with Graves' hyperthyroidism. The sample comprised blood.

CDR3 DNA sequence: TGTGCCAGCAGCGCCCGCTTAGGGACAGCCGAATTTAGCAATCAGCCCAAGCATTTT. Translating gives CASSARLGTAEFSNQPKHF. The chain carries TRBV27 and TRBJ1-5; 7 bases map to TRBD1. Germline assignment: CDR1 MNHEY and CDR2 SMNVEV (reference sequence). The CDR3 runs 19 residues.